The clone carrying this TCR beta chain was picked up many times. The antigen remains undetermined. CDR3 size: 16 residues. Between the trimmed V and J ends, which lost 1 base and 5 bases, there was a span of 15 bases. The germline V gene encodes CDR1 KGHSH and CDR2 LQKENI. Lactation, pregnancy, other autoimmune disease or uncontrolled infection led to exclusion of patients. Sample collection date corresponds to first hyperthyroidism diagnosis, prior to any ophthalmopathy symptoms. The data derive from a study of T cells in Graves' hyperthyroidism and ophthalmopathy. General study findings and limits: Stable hyperthyroidism was separated from ophthalmopathy by a model based on 13 V-J features.

RNA transcripts yielded amplified TCR beta CDR3 regions. First-round RT-PCR with HTBI primers amplified the TCR CDR3 region. TCRdb redid the calling of the multiplex PCR reads with MiXCR, one entry per CDR3 protein. The data hold approximately 270,000 distinct CDR3 sequences, with more than 14% observed a single time. The chain is built from TRBV18 and TRBJ2-1; weak D call: TRBD2 (5 bases). Sequenced input: blood. This clonotype was sampled from a woman in her thirties or forties with Graves' hyperthyroidism that later progressed to Graves' ophthalmopathy. The CDR3 here is CASSPRGGSLDNEQFF. For the CDR3, the DNA is TGTGCCAGCTCACCACGTGGTGGGAGTTTGGACAATGAGCAGTTCTTC.